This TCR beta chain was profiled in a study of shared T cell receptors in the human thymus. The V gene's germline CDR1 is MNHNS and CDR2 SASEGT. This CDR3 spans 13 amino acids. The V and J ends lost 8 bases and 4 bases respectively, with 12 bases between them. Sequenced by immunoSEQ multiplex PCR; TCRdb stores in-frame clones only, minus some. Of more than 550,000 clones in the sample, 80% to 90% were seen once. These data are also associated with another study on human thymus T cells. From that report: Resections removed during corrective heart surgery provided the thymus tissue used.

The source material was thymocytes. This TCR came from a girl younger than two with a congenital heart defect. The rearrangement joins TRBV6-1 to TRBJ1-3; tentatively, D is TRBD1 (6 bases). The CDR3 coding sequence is TGTGCCAGCTGCGTCCAGGGGGGAAACACCATATATTTT. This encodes CASCVQGGNTIYF.